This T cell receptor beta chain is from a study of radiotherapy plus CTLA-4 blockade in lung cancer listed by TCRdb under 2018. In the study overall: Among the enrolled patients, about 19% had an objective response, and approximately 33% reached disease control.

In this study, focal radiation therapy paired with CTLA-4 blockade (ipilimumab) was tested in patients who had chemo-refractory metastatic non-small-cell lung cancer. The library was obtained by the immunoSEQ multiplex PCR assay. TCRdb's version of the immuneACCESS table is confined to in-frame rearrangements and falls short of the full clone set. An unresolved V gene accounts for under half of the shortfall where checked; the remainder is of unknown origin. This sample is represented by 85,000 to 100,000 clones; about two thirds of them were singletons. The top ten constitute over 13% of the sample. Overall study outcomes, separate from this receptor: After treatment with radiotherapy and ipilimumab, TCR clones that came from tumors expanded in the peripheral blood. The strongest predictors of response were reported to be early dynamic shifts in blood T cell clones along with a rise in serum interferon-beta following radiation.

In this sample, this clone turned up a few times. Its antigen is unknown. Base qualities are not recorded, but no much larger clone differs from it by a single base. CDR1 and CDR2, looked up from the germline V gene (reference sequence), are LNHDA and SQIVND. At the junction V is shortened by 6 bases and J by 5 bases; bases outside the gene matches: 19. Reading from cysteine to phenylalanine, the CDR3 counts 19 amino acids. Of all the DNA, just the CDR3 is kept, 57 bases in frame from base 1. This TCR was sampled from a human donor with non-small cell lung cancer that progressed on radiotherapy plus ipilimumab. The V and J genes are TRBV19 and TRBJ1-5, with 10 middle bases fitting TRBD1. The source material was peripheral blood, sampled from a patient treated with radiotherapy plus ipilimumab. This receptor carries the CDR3 CASRTPGQGPLRGDQPQHF. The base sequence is TGTGCCAGTAGAACTCCGGGACAGGGGCCTCTCAGGGGGGATCAGCCCCAGCATTTT.